This is a list of T cell receptor beta chains from one sample in a study of regulatory T cells in long-lasting Graves disease. From the multiplex PCR reads, TCRdb called clonotypes with MiXCR, one entry per CDR3 protein. The profile shows approximately 360,000 distinct CDR3 sequences, around 11% of them singletons. This same sample was also taken into another study, of T cells in Graves' hyperthyroidism and ophthalmopathy.

The material was peripheral blood mononuclear cells (PBMCs), obtained at new diagnosis, from a patient treated with antithyroid drugs. The receptors originated from a woman between 18 and 29 years old with Graves disease. Each CDR3 is given with its conserved first and last residue. The order of the fields is V gene, D gene, clone size, J gene, CDR3 DNA, CDR3 protein. The D gene is left open where the match is weak. For some rows the clone size is stated as once, few or many, or as a class when expanded; others skip it.

TRBV6-1	TRBD1	many	TRBJ2-1	TGTGCCAGCAGAACCCCGGGACAGGGAAGCTACAATGAGCAGTTCTTC	CASRTPGQGSYNEQFF
TRBV6-1	TRBD2	few	TRBJ2-2	TGTGCCAGCAGCTTTCGGGTTAGCGGGACGTACACCGGGGAGCTGTTTTTT	CASSFRVSGTYTGELFF
TRBV11-2	NA	many	TRBJ2-1	TGTGCCAGCAGCTCCCCTAGGGCCAATGAGCAGTTCTTC	CASSSPRANEQFF
TRBV6-1	TRBD1	many	TRBJ2-4	TGTGCCAGCAGTCCCTCAGCGGTGACAGGGGGAATTAGGGCCAAAAACATTCAGTACTTC	CASSPSAVTGGIRAKNIQYF
TRBV5-8	TRBD2	few	TRBJ2-5	TGTGCCAGCAGCGGGGGACTAGCGACCGAGACCCAGTACTTC	CASSGGLATETQYF
TRBV20-1	TRBD2	many	TRBJ2-3	TGCAGTGCTTGGGCGGGGGGACTAGCGGTAACAGATACGCAGTATTTT	CSAWAGGLAVTDTQYF
TRBV10-1	NA	NA	TRBJ2-7	TGCGCCAGCAGTGAGTCTGAGGAGCAGTACTTC	CASSESEEQYF
TRBV20-1	NA	NA	TRBJ2-5	TGCAGTGGGGGGGAGGTGGGCGGAGGGACCCAGTACTTC	CSGGEVGGGTQYF
TRBV5-1	NA	NA	TRBJ2-5	TGCGCCAGCAGCTTCGGGGCCTCGGAGACCCAGTACTTC	CASSFGASETQYF
TRBV27	TRBD1	many	TRBJ1-6	TGTGCCAGCAGACTACAGGGGGCAAACTCACCCCTCCACTTT	CASRLQGANSPLHF
TRBV2	NA	many	TRBJ1-5	TGTGCCAGCAGTGTTGAGGGGAATCAGCCCCAGCATTTT	CASSVEGNQPQHF
TRBV19	TRBD1	few	TRBJ1-4	TGTGCCAGTAGCCCGAGGGGACAGGGGCCGAAGAGTGAAAAACTGTTTTTT	CASSPRGQGPKSEKLFF
TRBV29-1	NA	many	TRBJ1-2	TGCAGCGTTGGAGAGGGCGGCCATGGCTACACCTTC	CSVGEGGHGYTF
TRBV2	NA	many	TRBJ2-1	TGTGCCAGCGGGCTGAGTTACAATGAGCAGTTCTTC	CASGLSYNEQFF
TRBV15	TRBD1	NA	TRBJ1-4	TGTGCCACCAGCAGAATAGTCGGGACAGCTAATGAAAAACTGTTTTTT	CATSRIVGTANEKLFF
TRBV12-3/TRBV12-4	NA	many	TRBJ2-4	TGTGCCAGCACCGACCCTAGGCAAAAAAACATTCAGTACTTC	CASTDPRQKNIQYF
TRBV5-6	TRBD2	NA	TRBJ2-1	TGTGCCAGCAGCTTGGGGAGCGGGAGGGCGTGGAATGAGCAGTTCTTC	CASSLGSGRAWNEQFF
TRBV6-2/TRBV6-3	NA	NA	TRBJ1-6	TGTGCCAGCATCCCCCAGGGGAGGTCACCCCTCCACTTT	CASIPQGRSPLHF
TRBV6-1	TRBD1	many	TRBJ1-2	TGTGCCAGCAGTAGGGGACAGGTCTATGGCTACACCTTC	CASSRGQVYGYTF
TRBV28	NA	many	TRBJ1-3	TGTGCCAGCAGTTTGAAGGGATCTGGAAACACCATATATTTT	CASSLKGSGNTIYF
TRBV7-9	NA	many	TRBJ2-2	TGTGCCAGCAGCCCTCGATTCTCACCCCCGGGGGAGCTGTTTTTT	CASSPRFSPPGELFF
TRBV6-9	TRBD1	NA	TRBJ2-1	TGTGCCAGCAGTTCCGGGACAGGCTTGAGAGTTGTCTATCCAAATGGCCAGTTCTTC	CASSSGTGLRVVYPNGQFF
TRBV12-3/TRBV12-4	NA	many	TRBJ1-2	TGTGCCAGCAGGGCCGGGGGATTTAACTATGGCTACACCTTC	CASRAGGFNYGYTF
TRBV9	TRBD2	many	TRBJ2-1	TGTGCCAGCAGTAATCGAAGGACACCAAGCACCAAAGACGGACTAGCGGCATCCAATGAGCAGTTCTTC	CASSNRRTPSTKDGLAASNEQFF
TRBV24-1	NA	many	TRBJ2-2	TGTGCCACCGATAAGCGTTCGGAGACCGGGGAGCTGTTTTTT	CATDKRSETGELFF
TRBV5-1	NA	few	TRBJ1-2	TGCGCCAGCAGCTTGGAACCTGTCTATGGCTACACCTTC	CASSLEPVYGYTF
TRBV27	NA	many	TRBJ2-7	TGTGCCAGCAGCGACAGTCCAAATACCTACGAGCAGTACTTC	CASSDSPNTYEQYF
TRBV20-1	TRBD1	NA	TRBJ2-1	TGCAGTGCGTTAGGGGGCAGGAGCTCCTACAATGAGCAGTTCTTC	CSALGGRSSYNEQFF
TRBV5-1	NA	many	TRBJ1-2	TGTGCCAGCAGCTTGGGGGCAGATAACTATGGCTACACCTTC	CASSLGADNYGYTF
TRBV7-3	NA	few	TRBJ1-1	TGTGCCAGCAGCAGAGGACAGAACACTGAAGCTTTCTTT	CASSRGQNTEAFF
TRBV20-1	NA	NA	TRBJ1-5	TGCAGTGCTTCGGTTGGGGGGCTTACGGGTCAGCCCCAGCATTTT	CSASVGGLTGQPQHF
TRBV4-1	NA	NA	TRBJ2-1	TGCGCCAGCAGCCATTTCGGGCGACGGATCTACAATGAGCAGTTCTTC	CASSHFGRRIYNEQFF
TRBV18	NA	many	TRBJ1-6	TGTGCCAGCTCACCATCAAGACTGGGGAATTCACCCCTCCACTTT	CASSPSRLGNSPLHF
TRBV2	NA	once	TRBJ2-1	TGTGCCAGCAGCCGACCTACCCATCACAATGAGCAGTTCTTC	CASSRPTHHNEQFF
TRBV7-9	NA	few	TRBJ2-1	TGTGCCAGCAGCGTACCCGTGGGGAAGAGGAATGAGCAGTTCTTC	CASSVPVGKRNEQFF
TRBV10-3	NA	many	TRBJ2-6	TGTGCCATCAGTGAAGGCAGGGGAGTATCTGGGGCCAACGTCCTGACTTTC	CAISEGRGVSGANVLTF
TRBV29-1	TRBD2	few	TRBJ2-1	TGCAGCGTTGATGCGGGACTAGCGGGAGGGAGCTCCTACAATGAGCAGTTCTTC	CSVDAGLAGGSSYNEQFF
TRBV7-8	NA	many	TRBJ1-2	TGTGCCAGCAGCTTATCTCGACAGGTTTATGGCTACACCTTC	CASSLSRQVYGYTF
TRBV14	NA	NA	TRBJ1-1	TGTGCCAGCAGCCAAGTCGGGGGGCTCGATCTGGTCTTT	CASSQVGGLDLVF
TRBV20-1	TRBD1	NA	TRBJ1-4	TGCAGTGCTAGAGACCCAACAGGGGCTGAAAAACTGTTTTTT	CSARDPTGAEKLFF
TRBV7-3	TRBD2	NA	TRBJ2-3	TGTGCCAGCAGCTTGTGGGCTAGCGGGAGGACAGATACGCAGTATTTT	CASSLWASGRTDTQYF
TRBV29-1	TRBD1	few	TRBJ1-2	TGCAGCGTTGGCGGATGGGACAGGGATGATATAGGGGGGTATGGCTACACCTTC	CSVGGWDRDDIGGYGYTF